This entry describes one T cell receptor (beta chain). Its specificity is unknown. 13 Jbeta primers and 60 Vbeta primers were used for the PCR. Clones were sequenced by immunoSEQ multiplex PCR, and TCRdb holds only the in-frame ones, with some missing. The repertoire consists of around 190,000 clones, with about 9.4% occurring once and the leading ten covering about 1.2%. The data are from a study of cytomegalovirus exposure and HLA in healthy donors. Study observations and caveats: Researchers counted 164 TCR beta chains as cytomegalovirus-associated.

V was trimmed by 4 bases and J by 2 bases, leaving 6 bases between them. The CDR3 contains 13 residues. Germline CDR1 is SNHLY and CDR2 is FYNNEI. The TCR originated in a woman in her twenties or thirties in good health and CMV-seropositive. This chain connects TRBV2 to TRBJ2-1; possibly TRBD2 for D (5 bases). The sample taken for sequencing was PBMCs. Here the CDR3 reads CASSGLPYNEQFF. For the CDR3, the DNA is TGTGCCAGCAGTGGACTACCCTACAATGAGCAGTTCTTC. The full variable domain, its missing parts supplied by reference TRBV2 and TRBJ2-1, is EPEVTQTPSHQVTQMGQEVILRCVPISNHLYFYWYRQILGQKVEFLVSFYNNEISEKSEIFDDQFSVERPDGSNFTLKIRSTKLEDSAMYFCASSGLPYNEQFFGPGTRLTVL.